In this sample, the clone carrying this T cell receptor (beta chain) turned up a few times. What it binds is not known. These data are taken from a study of blood T cells in healthy people across ages. Study-level points and caveats: Among long-lived donors, naive CD4+ cells were more numerous and diversity higher than in aged donors.

A J-beta primer mix and a sample-barcoded 5' primer were used in a second PCR of roughly 7 to 12 cycles. TCRdb recomputed calls from the 5' RACE reads with MiXCR, one row per CDR3 protein. Of about 1,500,000 distinct CDR3 sequences in the sample, approximately 40% were seen once. Germline V gene sequence: CDR1 MNHEY, CDR2 SMNVEV (reference sequence). The CDR3 is 15 amino acids. V lost 2 bases, J lost 3 bases, and 3 bases stayed unmatched. J is TRBJ2-3 and V is TRBV27; 9 bases are a match to TRBD2. This TCR derives from a woman aged 18-35 years in good health. The sequenced material came from blood. This CDR3 is CASSLVAGETDTQYF. CDR3 sequence (DNA): TGTGCCAGCAGTTTAGTAGCGGGGGAGACAGATACGCAGTATTTT.